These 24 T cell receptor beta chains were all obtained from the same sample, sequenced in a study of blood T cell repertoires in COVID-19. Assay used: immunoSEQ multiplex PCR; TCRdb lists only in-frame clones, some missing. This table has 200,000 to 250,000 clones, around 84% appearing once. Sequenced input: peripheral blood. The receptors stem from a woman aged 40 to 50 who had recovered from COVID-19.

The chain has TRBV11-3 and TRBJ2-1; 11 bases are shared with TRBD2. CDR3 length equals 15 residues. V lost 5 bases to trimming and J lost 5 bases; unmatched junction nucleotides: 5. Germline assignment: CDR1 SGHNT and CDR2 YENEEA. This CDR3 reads CASSIRLAGHNEQFF. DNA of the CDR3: TGTGCCAGCAGCATCAGACTAGCGGGGCACAATGAGCAGTTCTTC.

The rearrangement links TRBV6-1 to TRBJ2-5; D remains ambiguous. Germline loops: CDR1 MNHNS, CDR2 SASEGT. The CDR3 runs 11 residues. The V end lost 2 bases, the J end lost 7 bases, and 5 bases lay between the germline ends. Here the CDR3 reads CASSERVTQYF. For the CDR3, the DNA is TGTGCCAGCAGTGAAAGAGTGACCCAGTACTTC.

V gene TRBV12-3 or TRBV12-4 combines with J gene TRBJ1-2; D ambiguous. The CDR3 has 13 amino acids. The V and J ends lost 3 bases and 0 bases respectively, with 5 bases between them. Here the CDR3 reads CASSFNSNYGYTF. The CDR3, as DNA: TGTGCCAGCAGTTTTAATTCTAACTATGGCTACACCTTC.

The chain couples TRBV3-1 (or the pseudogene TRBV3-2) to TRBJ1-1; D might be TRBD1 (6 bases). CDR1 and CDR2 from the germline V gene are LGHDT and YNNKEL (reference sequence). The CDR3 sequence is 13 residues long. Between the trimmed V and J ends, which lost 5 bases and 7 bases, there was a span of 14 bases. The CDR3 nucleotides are TGTGCCAGCAGCTCCCGGGACACCCATGAAGCTTTCTTT. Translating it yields CASSSRDTHEAFF.

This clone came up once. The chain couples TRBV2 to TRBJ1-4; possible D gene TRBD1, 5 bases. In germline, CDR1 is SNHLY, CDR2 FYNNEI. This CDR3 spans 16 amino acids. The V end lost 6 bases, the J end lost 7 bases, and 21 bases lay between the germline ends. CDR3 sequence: CASSLNSGAEGEKLFF. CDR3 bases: TGTGCCAGCAGCCTTAATTCTGGGGCTGAAGGTGAAAAACTGTTTTTT.

The CDR3 loop reads CASSEGDTYYGYTF. For the CDR3, the DNA is TGTGCCAGCAGTGAAGGGGACACCTACTATGGCTACACCTTC. V and J are TRBV6-1 and TRBJ1-2; the D gene is possibly TRBD1 (6 bases). The CDR3 length is 14 residues. V was cut by 1 base and J by 3 bases, with 9 bases left in between. CDR1 and CDR2 (germline): MNHNS, SASEGT.

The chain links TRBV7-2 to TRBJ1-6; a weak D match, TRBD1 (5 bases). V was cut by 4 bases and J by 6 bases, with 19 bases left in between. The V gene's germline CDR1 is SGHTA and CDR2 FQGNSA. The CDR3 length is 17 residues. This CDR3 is CASSSRRGGAFNSPLHF. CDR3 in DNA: TGTGCCAGCAGCTCGAGACGGGGAGGGGCCTTTAATTCACCCCTCCACTTT.

The DNA of the CDR3 is TGTGCCAGCAGTTACACTACGGGACTAGGCACAGATACGCAGTATTTT. Protein sequence: CASSYTTGLGTDTQYF. The rearrangement joins TRBV6-5 to TRBJ2-3; the match to TRBD2 covers 8 bases. The ends lost 2 bases at V and 1 base at J; junction bases unmatched: 5. CDR1 is MNHEY and CDR2 is SVGAGI in the germline V gene. The CDR3 totals 16 residues.

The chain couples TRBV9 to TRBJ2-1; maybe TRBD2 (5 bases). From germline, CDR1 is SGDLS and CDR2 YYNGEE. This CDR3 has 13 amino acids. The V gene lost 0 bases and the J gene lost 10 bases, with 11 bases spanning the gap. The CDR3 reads CASSVVSEGEQFF. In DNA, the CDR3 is TGTGCCAGCAGCGTAGTAAGTGAGGGAGAGCAGTTCTTC.

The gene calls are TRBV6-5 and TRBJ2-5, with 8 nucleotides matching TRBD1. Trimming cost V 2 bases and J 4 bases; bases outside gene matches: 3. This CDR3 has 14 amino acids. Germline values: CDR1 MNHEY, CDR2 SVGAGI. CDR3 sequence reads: CASSYPDRGETQYF. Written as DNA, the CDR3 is TGTGCCAGCAGTTACCCCGACAGGGGAGAGACCCAGTACTTC.

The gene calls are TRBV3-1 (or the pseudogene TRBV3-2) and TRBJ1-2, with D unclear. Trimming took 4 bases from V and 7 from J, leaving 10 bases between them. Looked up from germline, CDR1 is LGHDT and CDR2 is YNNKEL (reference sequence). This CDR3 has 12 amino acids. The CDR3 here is CASSLGIGGYTF. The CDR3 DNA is TGTGCCAGCAGCCTCGGGATAGGTGGCTACACCTTC.

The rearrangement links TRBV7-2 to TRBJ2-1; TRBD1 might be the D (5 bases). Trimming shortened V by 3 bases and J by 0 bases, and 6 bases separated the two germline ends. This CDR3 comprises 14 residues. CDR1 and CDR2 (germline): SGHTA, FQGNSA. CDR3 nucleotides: TGTGCCAGCAGCTTTGACAGCTCCTACAATGAGCAGTTCTTC. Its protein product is CASSFDSSYNEQFF.

CDR3 DNA: TGTGCCACTCACACTCACGGCGGCATCGCCAATGAGCAGTTCTTC. Translating gives CATHTHGGIANEQFF. The V call is TRBV19, the J call TRBJ2-1; D gene unclear. Per the germline V gene, CDR1 is LNHDA and CDR2 is SQIVND (reference sequence). V lost 10 bases to trimming and J lost 6 bases, with 22 bases between them. CDR3 length: 15 amino acids.

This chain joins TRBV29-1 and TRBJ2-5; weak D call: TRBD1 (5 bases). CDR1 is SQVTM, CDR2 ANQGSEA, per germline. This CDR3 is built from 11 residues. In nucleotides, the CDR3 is TGCGGGGCAGGGCCTCAAGAGACCCAGTACTTC. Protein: CGAGPQETQYF.

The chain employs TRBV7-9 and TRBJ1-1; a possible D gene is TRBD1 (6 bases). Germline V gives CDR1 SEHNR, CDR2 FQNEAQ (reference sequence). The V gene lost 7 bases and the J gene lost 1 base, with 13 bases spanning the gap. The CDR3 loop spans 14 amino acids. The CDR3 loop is CASIQGGGNTEAFF. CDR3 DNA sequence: TGTGCCAGCATCCAAGGGGGTGGGAACACTGAAGCTTTCTTT. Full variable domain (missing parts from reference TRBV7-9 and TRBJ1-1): DTGVSQNPRHKITKRGQNVTFRCDPISEHNRLYWYRQTLGQGPEFLTYFQNEAQLEKSRLLSDRFSAERPKGSFSTLEIQRTEQGDSAMYLCASIQGGGNTEAFFGQGTRLTVV.

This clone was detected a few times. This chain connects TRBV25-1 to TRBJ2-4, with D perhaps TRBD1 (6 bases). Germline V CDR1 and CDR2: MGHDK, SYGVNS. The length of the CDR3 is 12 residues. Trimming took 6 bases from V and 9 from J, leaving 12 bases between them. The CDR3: CASSTGTGIQYF. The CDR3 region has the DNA TGTGCCAGCAGCACAGGGACGGGCATTCAGTACTTC. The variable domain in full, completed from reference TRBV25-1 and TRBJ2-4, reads EADIYQTPRYLVIGTGKKITLECSQTMGHDKMYWYQQDPGMELHLIHYSYGVNSTEKGDLSSESTVSRIRTEHFPLTLESARPSHTSQYLCASSTGTGIQYFGAGTRLSVL.

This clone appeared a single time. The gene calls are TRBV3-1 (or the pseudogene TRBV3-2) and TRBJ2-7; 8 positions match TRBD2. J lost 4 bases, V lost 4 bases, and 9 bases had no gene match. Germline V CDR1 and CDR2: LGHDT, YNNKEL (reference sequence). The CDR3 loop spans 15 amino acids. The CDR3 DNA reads TGTGCCAGCAGCCGCGACAGCGGGGGAGCTTACGAGCAGTACTTC. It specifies CASSRDSGGAYEQYF.

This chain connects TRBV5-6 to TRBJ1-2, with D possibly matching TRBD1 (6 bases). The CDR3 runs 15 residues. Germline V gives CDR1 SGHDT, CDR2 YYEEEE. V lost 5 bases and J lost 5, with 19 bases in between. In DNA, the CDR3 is TGTGCCAGCAGACACGCAGGGGCCCGCTTATATGGCTACACCTTC. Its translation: CASRHAGARLYGYTF.

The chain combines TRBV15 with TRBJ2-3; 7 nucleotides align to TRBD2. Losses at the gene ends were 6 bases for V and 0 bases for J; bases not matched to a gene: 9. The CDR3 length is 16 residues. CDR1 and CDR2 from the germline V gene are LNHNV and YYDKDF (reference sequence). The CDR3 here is CATRDPRDYSTDTQYF. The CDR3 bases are TGTGCCACCAGGGATCCCCGGGACTACAGCACAGATACGCAGTATTTT.

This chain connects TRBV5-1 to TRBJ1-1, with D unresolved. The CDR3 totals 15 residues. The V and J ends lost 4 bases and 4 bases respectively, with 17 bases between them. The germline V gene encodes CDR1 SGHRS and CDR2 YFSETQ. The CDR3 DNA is TGCGCCAGCAGCGAACTGATGGGCTCTGGCACTGAAGCTTTCTTT. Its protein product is CASSELMGSGTEAFF.

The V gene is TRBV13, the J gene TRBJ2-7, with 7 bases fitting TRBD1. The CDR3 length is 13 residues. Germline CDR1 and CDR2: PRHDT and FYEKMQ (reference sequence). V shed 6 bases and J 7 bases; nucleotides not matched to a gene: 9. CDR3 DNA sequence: TGTGCCAGCAGGGAGACAGGGACGAAAGAGCAGTACTTC. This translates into CASRETGTKEQYF.

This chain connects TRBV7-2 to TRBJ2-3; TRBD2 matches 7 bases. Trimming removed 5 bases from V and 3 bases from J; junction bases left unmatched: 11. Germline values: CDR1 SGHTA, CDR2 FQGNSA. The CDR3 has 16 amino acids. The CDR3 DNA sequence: TGTGCCAGCAGCCGCAAGCTGGCGGGGGTTACAGATACGCAGTATTTT. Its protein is CASSRKLAGVTDTQYF.

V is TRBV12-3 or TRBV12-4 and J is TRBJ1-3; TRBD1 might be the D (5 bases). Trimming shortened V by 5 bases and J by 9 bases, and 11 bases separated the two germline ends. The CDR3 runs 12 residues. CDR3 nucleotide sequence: TGTGCCAGCAGTCCAGGGTTCGGCACCATATATTTT. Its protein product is CASSPGFGTIYF.

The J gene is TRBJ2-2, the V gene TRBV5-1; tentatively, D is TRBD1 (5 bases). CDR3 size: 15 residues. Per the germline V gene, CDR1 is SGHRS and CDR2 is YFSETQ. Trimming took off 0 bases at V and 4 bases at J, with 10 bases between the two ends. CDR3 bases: TGCGCCAGCAGCTTGGGACAGATCACCACCGGGGAGCTGTTTTTT. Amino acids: CASSLGQITTGELFF.